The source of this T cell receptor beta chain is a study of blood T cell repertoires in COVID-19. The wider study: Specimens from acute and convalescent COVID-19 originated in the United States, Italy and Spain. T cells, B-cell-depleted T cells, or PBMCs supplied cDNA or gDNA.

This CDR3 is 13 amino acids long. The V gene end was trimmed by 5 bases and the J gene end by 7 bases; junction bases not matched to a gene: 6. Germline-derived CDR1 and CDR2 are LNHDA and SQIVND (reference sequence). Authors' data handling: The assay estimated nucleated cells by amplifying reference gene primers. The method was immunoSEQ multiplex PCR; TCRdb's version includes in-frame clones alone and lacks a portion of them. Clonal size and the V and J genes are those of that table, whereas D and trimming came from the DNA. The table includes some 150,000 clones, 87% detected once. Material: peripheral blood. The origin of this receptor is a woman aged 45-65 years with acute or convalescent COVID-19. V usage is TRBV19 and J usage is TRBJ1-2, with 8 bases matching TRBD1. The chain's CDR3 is CASSARTGFGYTF. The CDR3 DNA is TGTGCCAGTAGTGCTAGGACAGGGTTTGGCTACACCTTC. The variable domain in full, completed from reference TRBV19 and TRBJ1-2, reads DGGITQSPKYLFRKEGQNVTLSCEQNLNHDAMYWYRQDPGQGLRLIYYSQIVNDFQKGDIAEGYSVSREKKESFPLTVTSAQKNPTAFYLCASSARTGFGYTFGSGTRLTVV.